This T cell receptor beta chain originates from a study of spatial heterogeneity in lung cancer. Study details: TCR transcript counts in tumor regions correlated strongly with a T cell module score from matched bulk RNA-seq.

Trimming removed 4 bases from V and 0 bases from J, with 13 bases in between. The CDR3 is made up of 16 amino acids. The germline gives CDR1 MDHEN, CDR2 SYDVKM. This clonotype was recorded many times. Antigen specificity is unknown. Findings and limits, study-wide: It was found that expanded intratumoral alpha and beta TCR counts tracked tumor mutation counts.

A unique molecular identifier was carried by every single TCR cDNA molecule. TCRdb passed the 5' RACE reads through MiXCR, listing each CDR3 protein once. The repertoire holds about 9,300 distinct CDR3 sequences, with roughly 6.8% as singletons. The time point is: sample taken at primary tumor resection. The receptor comes from a male donor with early-stage non-small cell lung cancer. The starting material was lung tumor tissue, obtained at surgery. The V call is TRBV28, the J call TRBJ1-5; D gene ambiguous. The CDR3 loop is CASSSPGLISNQPQHF. CDR3 nucleotide sequence: TGTGCCAGCAGTTCCCCCGGACTGATTAGCAATCAGCCCCAGCATTTT. The whole variable domain, filled in from reference TRBV28 and TRBJ1-5, reads DVKVTQSSRYLVKRTGEKVFLECVQDMDHENMFWYRQDPGLGLRLIYFSYDVKMKEKGDIPEGYSVSREKKERFSLILESASTNQTSMYLCASSSPGLISNQPQHFGDGTRLSIL.